Below are 30 T cell receptor beta chains sequenced from a single sample in a study of cytomegalovirus exposure and HLA in healthy donors. Sequencing used immunoSEQ multiplex PCR; TCRdb keeps in-frame clones, though not all of them. The table records under 200,000 clones, approximately 87% of them present only once. Sequenced material: PBMCs. The receptors stem from a woman in her 30s in good health and CMV-seronegative.

This rearrangement joins TRBV14 to TRBJ1-3; D remains ambiguous. The CDR3 spans 16 residues. CDR1 is SGHDN, CDR2 FVKESK, per germline. Trimming stripped 1 base from V and 0 bases from J, with 10 bases between. The CDR3 sequence is CASSQAENFSGNTIYF. The CDR3 DNA reads as TGTGCCAGCAGCCAAGCCGAGAATTTCTCTGGAAACACCATATATTTT.

J is TRBJ1-2 and V is TRBV5-4; tentative D call: TRBD1 (5 bases). Germline V CDR1 and CDR2: SGHNT, YYREEE (reference sequence). The length of the CDR3 is 17 residues. V was trimmed by 3 bases and J by 4 bases, leaving 22 bases between them. The CDR3 loop reads CASSSTGTFGAPYGYTF. The CDR3 coding sequence is TGTGCCAGCAGCTCGACCGGGACCTTCGGAGCCCCCTATGGCTACACCTTC.

The CDR3 reads CASSFLRGGEKLFF. CDR3 DNA: TGTGCCAGCAGTTTTTTGAGGGGTGGTGAAAAACTGTTTTTT. The genes are TRBV27 and TRBJ1-4, with D maybe TRBD1 (5 bases). V shed 3 bases and J shed 7 bases, with 12 bases lying between them. Germline CDR1 is MNHEY and CDR2 is SMNVEV (reference sequence). The CDR3 loop spans 14 amino acids. The entire variable domain, with the rest obtained from reference TRBV27 and TRBJ1-4, is as follows: EAQVTQNPRYLITVTGKKLTVTCSQNMNHEYMSWYRQDPGLGLRQIYYSMNVEVTDKGDVPEGYKVSRKEKRNFPLILESPSPNQTSLYFCASSFLRGGEKLFFGSGTQLSVL.

The rearrangement links TRBV15 to TRBJ1-5; D remains unclear. V dropped 0 bases and J dropped 4 bases, with 4 bases sitting between them. Germline CDR1 LNHNV, CDR2 YYDKDF (reference sequence). The CDR3 length is 13 residues. CDR3 nucleotides: TGTGCCACCAGCAGAGACAGAAATCAGCCCCAGCATTTT. This translates into CATSRDRNQPQHF. Full variable domain (outside the CDR3, taken from reference TRBV15 and TRBJ1-5): DAMVIQNPRYQVTQFGKPVTLSCSQTLNHNVMYWYQQKSSQAPKLLFHYYDKDFNNEADTPDNFQSRRPNTSFCFLDIRSPGLGDTAMYLCATSRDRNQPQHFGDGTRLSIL.

The chain carries TRBV5-8 and TRBJ2-7; perhaps TRBD2 as D (6 bases). Germline V CDR1 and CDR2: SGHTS, YDEGEE. This CDR3 region has 15 residues. The ends were cut back, 5 bases at V and 0 bases at J, with 15 bases in the middle. The CDR3 loop is CASRQSGSSSYEQYF. CDR3 in DNA: TGTGCCAGCAGACAGAGCGGGTCCTCCTCCTACGAGCAGTACTTC.

This chain connects TRBV6-5 to TRBJ1-3; TRBD1 aligns across 7 bases. In germline, CDR1 is MNHEY, CDR2 SVGAGI. Losses at the gene ends were 7 bases for V and 2 bases for J; bases not matched to a gene: 5. CDR3 length equals 14 residues. This chain's CDR3 is CASIADRPGNTIYF. In nucleotides, the CDR3 is TGTGCCAGCATCGCGGACAGGCCTGGAAACACCATATATTTT.

CDR3 sequence reads: CASSVAGGQYNEQFF. Here the CDR3 DNA reads TGTGCCAGCAGCGTAGCGGGGGGGCAATACAATGAGCAGTTCTTC. V gene TRBV9 combines with J gene TRBJ2-1; 8 nucleotides align to TRBD2. From germline, CDR1 is SGDLS and CDR2 YYNGEE. The CDR3 is 15 amino acids. V gave up 0 bases and J gave up 4 bases; unmatched junction bases: 3.

This chain connects TRBV27 to TRBJ2-1; TRBD1 matches at 10 bases. CDR1 and CDR2 from the germline V gene are MNHEY and SMNVEV (reference sequence). V trimming: 0 bases; J trimming: 4 bases; junction bases outside the gene matches: 9. The length of the CDR3 is 18 residues. The chain's CDR3 is CASSLSIRQGAYYNEQFF. The DNA of the CDR3 is TGTGCCAGCAGTTTATCGATCAGACAGGGGGCTTATTACAATGAGCAGTTCTTC.

This clone was counted once. The gene calls are TRBV5-1 and TRBJ1-2; TRBD1 might be the D (5 bases). V was pared by 0 bases and J by 4 bases, with 7 bases between. The CDR3 covers 13 residues. The V gene's germline CDR1 is SGHRS and CDR2 YFSETQ. The DNA of the CDR3 is TGCGCCAGCAGCTTGGCAGGGAGCTATGGCTACACCTTC. It encodes CASSLAGSYGYTF.

Only a few counts were recorded for this clone. V usage is TRBV15 and J usage is TRBJ1-2, with 7 bases lining up with TRBD1. Germline CDR1 LNHNV, CDR2 YYDKDF (reference sequence). CDR3 length: 15 amino acids. V was pared by 1 base and J by 5 bases, with 7 bases of the junction left unmatched. The CDR3 DNA sequence: TGTGCCACCAGCAGAGTTGAGGGGGCGATGTATGGCTACACCTTC. Residues: CATSRVEGAMYGYTF.

The CDR3 sequence is CASSQGRYPTQYF. Here the CDR3 DNA reads TGTGCCAGCAGCCAAGGACGGTACCCTACGCAGTATTTT. V usage is TRBV4-2 and J usage is TRBJ2-3; D is unresolved. Between the trimmed V and J ends, which lost 1 base and 8 bases, there was a span of 10 bases. This CDR3 region has 13 residues. Germline CDR1 and CDR2: LGHNA and YNFKEQ.

This chain connects TRBV30 to TRBJ1-1; possible D gene TRBD1, 6 bases. The CDR3 is 14 amino acids. V lost 4 bases to trimming and J lost 0 bases, with 12 bases between them. Germline assignment: CDR1 GTSNPN and CDR2 SVGIG (reference sequence). CDR3 residues: CAWTTGIMNTEAFF. The CDR3 DNA reads TGTGCCTGGACAACAGGGATCATGAACACTGAAGCTTTCTTT. Full variable domain (missing parts from reference TRBV30 and TRBJ1-1): SQTIHQWPATLVQPVGSPLSLECTVEGTSNPNLYWYRQAAGRGLQLLFYSVGIGQISSEVPQNLSASRPQDRQFILSSKKLLLSDSGFYLCAWTTGIMNTEAFFGQGTRLTVV.

The chain recombines TRBV4-2 with TRBJ2-3; D is undetermined. The V gene lost 1 base and the J gene lost 4 bases, with 9 bases spanning the gap. The CDR3 is made up of 14 amino acids. Looked up from germline, CDR1 is LGHNA and CDR2 is YNFKEQ. DNA for the CDR3: TGTGCCAGCAGCCAAGTTGGAATGTCAGATACGCAGTATTTT. Its protein is CASSQVGMSDTQYF.

The genes are TRBV6-5 and TRBJ1-6; the D gene is possibly TRBD1 (6 bases). V lost 4 bases to trimming and J lost 7 bases, with 17 bases between them. The CDR3 loop spans 16 amino acids. CDR1 MNHEY and CDR2 SVGAGI come from the germline V gene. This CDR3 is CASSSHETGRNSPLHF. The CDR3 DNA is TGTGCCAGCAGTTCCCACGAGACAGGTCGCAATTCACCCCTCCACTTT.

V and J are TRBV7-2 and TRBJ1-1; D possibly corresponds to TRBD1 (5 bases). The CDR3 length is 15 residues. From germline, CDR1 is SGHTA and CDR2 FQGNSA. Trimming took 2 bases from V and 0 from J, leaving 10 bases between them. The CDR3 DNA follows: TGTGCCAGCAGCTTAACAGGTGTCCTGAACACTGAAGCTTTCTTT. Amino acid sequence: CASSLTGVLNTEAFF.

The V gene is TRBV15, the J gene TRBJ2-1; D not resolved. Deletions cut 0 bases from V and 7 bases from J, with 16 bases between. Germline-derived CDR1 and CDR2 are LNHNV and YYDKDF (reference sequence). The CDR3 is 16 residues long. CDR3 bases: TGTGCCACCAGCAGAGACTTGTGGTCCGGGCGGAATGAGCAGTTCTTC. This sequence encodes CATSRDLWSGRNEQFF.

The V and J genes are TRBV13 and TRBJ2-7; no clear D gene. Germline CDR1 is PRHDT and CDR2 is FYEKMQ (reference sequence). The length of the CDR3 is 12 residues. V lost 5 bases and J lost 4, with 9 bases in between. DNA of the CDR3: TGTGCCAGCAGCCGCGCCCGTTACGAGCAGTACTTC. It specifies CASSRARYEQYF.

The chain employs TRBV30 and TRBJ1-1, with 12 positions matching TRBD1. V lost 8 bases and J lost 1; bases outside the gene matches: 11. The CDR3 runs 16 residues. CDR1 is GTSNPN and CDR2 is SVGIG in the germline V gene (reference sequence). For the CDR3, the DNA is TGTGCCGCCAAGGGACAGGGGGCTCGGAGGAACACTGAAGCTTTCTTT. Translated: CAAKGQGARRNTEAFF. Full variable domain (outside the CDR3, taken from reference TRBV30 and TRBJ1-1): SQTIHQWPATLVQPVGSPLSLECTVEGTSNPNLYWYRQAAGRGLQLLFYSVGIGQISSEVPQNLSASRPQDRQFILSSKKLLLSDSGFYLCAAKGQGARRNTEAFFGQGTRLTVV.

This chain connects TRBV12-5 to TRBJ2-1; no clear D gene. Germline-derived CDR1 and CDR2 are LGHNT and FRNRAP. Trimming shortened V by 0 bases and J by 4 bases, and 4 bases separated the two germline ends. The CDR3 contains 13 residues. For the CDR3, the DNA is TGTGCTAGTGGTTTGGTACATTACAATGAGCAGTTCTTC. The encoded protein is CASGLVHYNEQFF.

This chain uses TRBV11-3 with TRBJ2-1; TRBD2 matches 8 bases. The CDR3 is 14 amino acids. Germline V gives CDR1 SGHNT, CDR2 YENEEA. The trim removed 5 bases at V and 9 bases at J, leaving 9 bases unmatched. The CDR3 here is CASSKGGTRGEQFF. In DNA form, the CDR3 reads TGTGCCAGCAGCAAGGGGGGGACTAGGGGTGAGCAGTTCTTC.

The V gene is TRBV5-4, the J gene TRBJ1-4; D not certain. The V end was cut by 0 bases, the J end by 0 bases, with 12 bases between. The CDR3 consists of 17 residues. Germline CDR1 reads SGHNT; CDR2 reads YYREEE (reference sequence). The CDR3 region has the DNA TGTGCCAGCAGCTTGGGTCCGGCCGTTACAACTAATGAAAAACTGTTTTTT. It codes for CASSLGPAVTTNEKLFF.

The rearrangement uses TRBV10-3 and TRBJ2-7; 12 bases fit TRBD2. The CDR3 covers 14 residues. Per the germline V gene, CDR1 is ENHRY and CDR2 is SYGVKD. The trim removed 5 bases at V and 4 bases at J, leaving 3 bases unmatched. The CDR3 DNA follows: TGTGCCATCAGTAGACTAGCGGGAGTGTACGAGCAGTACTTC. Its translation: CAISRLAGVYEQYF.

The V call is TRBV19, the J call TRBJ2-7; D is perhaps TRBD1 or TRBD2 (5 bases each). CDR3 size: 16 residues. V lost 2 bases and J lost 2, with 16 bases in between. The germline gives CDR1 LNHDA, CDR2 SQIVND (reference sequence). The CDR3 nucleotides read TGTGCCAGTAGTATAAATGCACCCCAGGGAGCCTACGAGCAGTACTTC. It yields the protein CASSINAPQGAYEQYF. The full variable domain, rest sourced from reference TRBV19 and TRBJ2-7, is DGGITQSPKYLFRKEGQNVTLSCEQNLNHDAMYWYRQDPGQGLRLIYYSQIVNDFQKGDIAEGYSVSREKKESFPLTVTSAQKNPTAFYLCASSINAPQGAYEQYFGPGTRLTVT.

The rearrangement joins TRBV9 to TRBJ2-2; D unresolved. The CDR3 runs to 13 residues. Germline V gene sequence: CDR1 SGDLS, CDR2 YYNGEE. The V end was cut by 0 bases, the J end by 3 bases, with 3 bases between. As DNA, the CDR3 is TGTGCCAGCAGCGTAGTTGACACCGGGGAGCTGTTTTTT. Protein product: CASSVVDTGELFF.

This clone was detected a few times. This CDR3 is CASSLDGEETQYF. The CDR3 DNA reads as TGTGCCAGCAGCTTAGACGGGGAAGAGACCCAGTACTTC. This chain joins TRBV5-4 and TRBJ2-5, with a possible D match to TRBD2 (5 bases). Germline values: CDR1 SGHNT, CDR2 YYREEE (reference sequence). The CDR3 is made up of 13 amino acids. The V and J ends lost 2 bases and 3 bases respectively, with 8 bases between them. The whole variable domain, filled in from reference TRBV5-4 and TRBJ2-5, reads ETGVTQSPTHLIKTRGQQVTLRCSSQSGHNTVSWYQQALGQGPQFIFQYYREEENGRGNFPPRFSGLQFPNYSSELNVNALELDDSALYLCASSLDGEETQYFGPGTRLLVL.

In its sample, this clone was seen a few times. The genes are TRBV10-3 and TRBJ1-5; possible D gene TRBD1, 5 bases. The CDR3 loop spans 14 amino acids. With 5 bases removed from V and 1 base from J, the gap between germline ends came to 9 bases. Germline V gene data show CDR1 as ENHRY and CDR2 as SYGVKD. Written as DNA, the CDR3 is TGTGCCATCAGTCCGGGGGGAAGCAATCAGCCCCAGCATTTT. Translating gives CAISPGGSNQPQHF.

At least ten counts were recorded for this clone. The V gene is TRBV28, the J gene TRBJ1-1, with D hard to call. CDR3 length equals 14 residues. CDR1 and CDR2 from the germline V gene are MDHEN and SYDVKM. V lost 1 base to trimming and J lost 4 bases, with 10 bases between them. In DNA form, the CDR3 reads TGTGCCAGCAGTTTATTTAGGCTGGGCACTGAAGCTTTCTTT. Translating it yields CASSLFRLGTEAFF.

The chain carries TRBV27 and TRBJ1-1; no clear D gene. Trimming stripped 3 bases from V and 11 bases from J, with 19 bases between. This CDR3 region has 14 residues. Germline V gene lookup returns CDR1 MNHEY and CDR2 SMNVEV (reference sequence). The CDR3 DNA is TGTGCCAGCAGTTTCGGGGTCGGGTCGGCCGACGCTTTCTTT. Translation gives CASSFGVGSADAFF.

The CDR3 spells CASSLRRDRIPRFSYNEQFF. CDR3 bases: TGTGCCAGCAGTTTAAGAAGGGACAGGATCCCTCGATTCTCCTACAATGAGCAGTTCTTC. This chain joins TRBV27 and TRBJ2-1; 8 nucleotides align to TRBD1. Germline CDR1 is MNHEY and CDR2 is SMNVEV (reference sequence). V gave up 2 bases and J gave up 0 bases; unmatched junction bases: 15. The CDR3 totals 20 residues.

This clone has only a few counts. The chain combines TRBV10-3 with TRBJ1-1, with unresolved D. Germline V gene data show CDR1 as ENHRY and CDR2 as SYGVKD. CDR3 length equals 12 residues. Trimming cost V 10 bases and J 4 bases, with 13 bases left between them. This CDR3 reads CATSLKGTEAFF. CDR3 nucleotides: TGTGCCACGTCGCTGAAGGGCACTGAAGCTTTCTTT.